A single sample is the source of the 17 T cell receptor beta chains below, sequenced in a study of blood T cells in healthy people across ages. It was with a sample-barcoded 5' primer and a J-beta primer mix that a second PCR of roughly 6 to 12 cycles was run. TCRdb recomputed calls from the 5' RACE reads with MiXCR, one row per CDR3 protein. Among 650,000 to 1,000,000 distinct CDR3 sequences, about 42% were seen once, and the ten largest hold over 15%. The sample comprised blood. The receptors stem from an elderly man in good health.

This clonotype was recorded once. The chain carries TRBV5-6 and TRBJ2-1; TRBD1 is a possible D gene (6 bases). The germline V and J ends were trimmed by 0 bases and 14 bases, with 9 bases remaining between them. The CDR3 has 11 amino acids. From germline, CDR1 is SGHDT and CDR2 YYEEEE. This CDR3 reads CASSLGRTEFF. CDR3 bases: TGTGCCAGCAGCTTGGGAAGGACAGAGTTCTTC. Full variable domain (outside the CDR3, taken from reference TRBV5-6 and TRBJ2-1): DAGVTQSPTHLIKTRGQQVTLRCSPKSGHDTVSWYQQALGQGPQFIFQYYEEEERQRGNFPDRFSGHQFPNYSSELNVNALLLGDSALYLCASSLGRTEFFGPGTRLTVL.

This chain joins TRBV6-2 or TRBV6-3 and TRBJ2-2; perhaps TRBD1 as D (5 bases). Trimming took off 5 bases at V and 3 bases at J, with 13 bases between the two ends. Germline V gene data show CDR1 as MNHEY and CDR2 as SVGEGT. This CDR3 is 15 amino acids long. CDR3 amino acids: CASSPLDRYTGELFF. Here the CDR3 DNA reads TGTGCCAGCAGTCCACTTGACAGATACACCGGGGAGCTGTTTTTT.

This sequence joins TRBV6-2 or TRBV6-3 and TRBJ2-1; D might be TRBD2 (6 bases). The CDR3 extends over 13 amino acids. Germline-derived CDR1 and CDR2 are MNHEY and SVGEGT. V gave up 5 bases and J gave up 7 bases, with 12 bases separating them. The CDR3 loop is CASSQGGANEQFF. DNA of the CDR3: TGTGCCAGCAGTCAAGGCGGGGCAAATGAGCAGTTCTTC.

This clonotype was detected many times. The V and J genes are TRBV7-3 and TRBJ2-3, with 9 nucleotides matching TRBD2. Germline values: CDR1 SGHTA, CDR2 FQGTGA. V lost 6 bases to trimming and J lost 2 bases; unmatched junction nucleotides: 9. The length of the CDR3 is 16 residues. The CDR3 region has the DNA TGTGCCAGCAGTGAAGGGACTAGCAGTACCACAGATACGCAGTATTTT. This codes for CASSEGTSSTTDTQYF.

On this clonotype: The junction differs from germline at one of its ends, possibly a read error. V gene TRBV6-5 combines with J gene TRBJ2-3, with D tentatively TRBD1 (6 bases). Germline V gene lookup returns CDR1 MNHEY and CDR2 SVGAGI. This CDR3 is 12 amino acids long. The DNA for the CDR3 is TGTGCCACCCGGGCTCAGACAGGTACGCAGTATTTT. Protein sequence: CATRAQTGTQYF.

This clonotype was counted many times. The V and J genes are TRBV4-2 and TRBJ2-2; D is uncertain. V gave up 4 bases and J gave up 1 base, with 7 bases separating them. Germline lookup yields CDR1 LGHNA and CDR2 YNFKEQ. This CDR3 is built from 14 residues. CDR3 sequence: CASSPLENTGELFF. The CDR3 nucleotides read TGTGCCAGCAGCCCCCTTGAGAACACCGGGGAGCTGTTTTTT.

The gene calls are TRBV20-1 and TRBJ2-3; 7 bases match TRBD2. There are 12 residues in the CDR3. Germline loops: CDR1 DFQATT, CDR2 SNEGSKA (reference sequence). DNA for the CDR3: TGCAACCTAGCGGTTAGCACAGATACGCAGTATTTT. Protein: CNLAVSTDTQYF.

This clonotype has just a few counts. This chain joins TRBV30 and TRBJ2-7, with 7 bases matching TRBD1. The CDR3 contains 15 residues. The germline gives CDR1 GTSNPN, CDR2 SVGIG (reference sequence). The ends lost 0 bases at V and 1 base at J; junction bases unmatched: 6. CDR3 amino acids: CAWSVPVRGSYEQYF. In DNA form, the CDR3 reads TGTGCCTGGAGTGTACCGGTCAGGGGGTCCTACGAGCAGTACTTC.

The genes are TRBV7-9 and TRBJ2-1, with 8 bases that match TRBD1. Germline loops: CDR1 SEHNR, CDR2 FQNEAQ (reference sequence). This CDR3 has 16 residues. V gave up 0 bases and J gave up 3 bases; unmatched junction bases: 4. The CDR3 DNA sequence: TGTGCCAGCAGCTTAGCGGGACAGGAGATCTACAATGAGCAGTTCTTC. Translating gives CASSLAGQEIYNEQFF.

This clonotype was seen only a few times. The CDR3 reads CASSDPTGRNYGYTF. CDR3 in DNA: TGTGCCAGCAGCGACCCGACAGGGCGTAACTATGGCTACACCTTC. The chain links TRBV21-1 to TRBJ1-2; no DNA check was done on the table's D call, TRBD1. TRBV21-1 is classified as a pseudogene. The CDR3 is 15 amino acids.

This chain links TRBV4-3 with TRBJ2-1; 12 bases are shared with TRBD2. CDR3 length: 17 amino acids. V lost 2 bases and J lost 7; bases outside the gene matches: 9. Germline CDR1 LGHNA, CDR2 YSLEER. CDR3 amino acids: CASSQQMVTSGRNEQFF. The CDR3 nucleotides are TGCGCCAGCAGCCAACAGATGGTAACTAGCGGGAGGAATGAGCAGTTCTTC.

The genes are TRBV28 and TRBJ1-5; maybe TRBD1 (5 bases). V lost 4 bases, J lost 7 bases, and 14 bases lay in between. Germline CDR1 and CDR2: MDHEN and SYDVKM. The CDR3 runs 14 residues. This CDR3 is CASSSAGDGQPQHF. DNA of the CDR3: TGTGCCAGCAGTTCCGCTGGGGACGGGCAGCCCCAGCATTTT.

This clonotype was observed at least ten times. This chain links TRBV20-1 with TRBJ1-1, with TRBD1 matching over 7 bases. With V trimmed by 2 bases and J by 4 bases, 7 bases remained unmatched. This CDR3 region has 14 residues. CDR1 and CDR2 (germline): DFQATT, SNEGSKA (reference sequence). The CDR3 DNA reads as TGCAGTGCTAGAAACCACAGGGGTTCCACTGAAGCTTTCTTT. As protein: CSARNHRGSTEAFF.

This clonotype was seen a few times. The rearrangement links TRBV2 to TRBJ2-1; TRBD2 agrees at 10 bases. The CDR3 has 14 amino acids. V shed 8 bases and J 5 bases; nucleotides not matched to a gene: 6. Germline CDR1 reads SNHLY; CDR2 reads FYNNEI. The CDR3 nucleotides are TGTGCCAGCCATGAACTAGCGGGACACAATGAGCAGTTCTTC. Its translation is CASHELAGHNEQFF.

The rearrangement links TRBV29-1 to TRBJ2-5; D perhaps matches TRBD2 (5 bases). This CDR3 is built from 16 residues. The germline V gene has CDR1 SQVTM and CDR2 ANQGSEA. The ends were cut back, 8 bases at V and 2 bases at J, with 24 bases in the middle. As DNA, the CDR3 is TGCAGCACCCTCCCACCTGGGAGCACCGGGCAAGAGACCCAGTACTTC. Translation: CSTLPPGSTGQETQYF. The whole variable domain, filled in from reference TRBV29-1 and TRBJ2-5, reads SAVISQKPSRDICQRGTSLTIQCQVDSQVTMMFWYRQQPGQSLTLIATANQGSEATYESGFVIDKFPISRPNLTFSTLTVSNMSPEDSSIYLCSTLPPGSTGQETQYFGPGTRLLVL.

This clonotype came up a few times. The chain carries TRBV7-8 and TRBJ2-5; no clear D gene. This CDR3 contains 15 residues. The V end lost 3 bases, the J end lost 5 bases, and 16 bases lay between the germline ends. Germline CDR1 SGHVS, CDR2 FQNEAQ. CDR3 region: CASSFGRPEAETQYF. CDR3 nucleotides: TGTGCCAGCAGCTTCGGACGCCCCGAAGCCGAGACCCAGTACTTC.

V gene TRBV5-1 combines with J gene TRBJ2-7; 11 nucleotides line up with TRBD2. CDR1 and CDR2 from the germline V gene are SGHRS and YFSETQ. The V gene end was trimmed by 5 bases and the J gene end by 7 bases; junction bases not matched to a gene: 8. This CDR3 comprises 14 residues. CDR3 loop: CASRLAGDYNEQYF. In DNA, the CDR3 is TGCGCCAGCAGACTAGCGGGAGACTACAATGAGCAGTACTTC.